Listed below are T cell receptor beta chains from one sample, sequenced in a study of cytomegalovirus exposure and HLA in healthy donors. Profiling relied on immunoSEQ multiplex PCR, and the TCRdb table lists in-frame clones only, not all of them. The profile shows roughly 170,000 clones, approximately 80% of them singletons. The sequenced material came from PBMCs. These receptors all come from a female donor in good health and CMV-seronegative. The CDR3 runs from the conserved cysteine through the conserved F or W. The D gene is left open where the match is weak. A clone size is listed for some rows: how often the clone was seen (once, few, many), or a class if it is expanded.

TRBJ2-6 | TRBV5-8 | . | few | 16 | TGTGCCAGCAGCCTAGCTTACAGCTCTGGGGCCAACGTCCTGACTTTC | CASSLAYSSGANVLTF
TRBJ1-2 | TRBV11-2 | TRBD1 | few | 15 | TGTGCCAGCAGCTTGGCCCACAGGGGCAGCTATGGCTACACCTTC | CASSLAHRGSYGYTF
TRBJ1-6 | TRBV7-9 | TRBD1 | . | 14 | TGTGCCAGCAGCTTCGACAGGGGGCATTCACCCCTCCACTTT | CASSFDRGHSPLHF
TRBJ2-3 | TRBV5-4 | . | . | 15 | TGTGCCAGCAGCTTGGGGAGGGCCGGCACAGATACGCAGTATTTT | CASSLGRAGTDTQYF
TRBJ1-6 | TRBV30 | TRBD1 | . | 14 | TGTGCCTGGAGCGATTACAGGGGATGGTCACCCCTCCACTTT | CAWSDYRGWSPLHF
TRBJ2-4 | TRBV4-1 | . | . | 15 | TGCGCCAGCAGCCAAGACGGGGGAGCCAAAAACAGTCAGTACTTC | CASSQDGGAKNSQYF
TRBJ1-2 | TRBV21-1 | . | . | 13 | TGTGCCGGATGCGAATCAGGTCAGGGGGCCTACACCTTC | CAGCESGQGAYTF
TRBJ1-5 | TRBV18 | . | . | 13 | TGTGCCAGCTCAGGGCTTAGCAATCAGCCCCAGCATTTT | CASSGLSNQPQHF
TRBJ2-2 | TRBV27 | . | . | 16 | TGTGCCAGCAGTTTCACCGGGACACTGATCGCCGGGGAGCTGTTTTTT | CASSFTGTLIAGELFF
TRBJ2-5 | TRBV2 | . | . | 14 | TGTGCCAGCAGTAGAGGCGGGGTCGCGAAGACCCAGTACTTC | CASSRGGVAKTQYF
TRBJ1-2 | TRBV4-2 | TRBD1 | . | 17 | TGTGCCAGCAGCCAAGGGGGGACAGGGTTGGATAACTATGGCTACACCTTC | CASSQGGTGLDNYGYTF
TRBJ1-3 | TRBV30 | . | . | 14 | TGTGCCTGGAGTGTTTCAGGGCGCGGAAACACCATATATTTT | CAWSVSGRGNTIYF
TRBJ2-3 | TRBV7-6 | TRBD1 | once | 15 | TGTGCCAGCAGCTCGGGACAGGGCGTAACTGATACGCAGTATTTT | CASSSGQGVTDTQYF
TRBJ2-3 | TRBV9 | TRBD2 | . | 16 | TGTGCCAGCAGCGTAAGAGCGGGGGGGGGAGAATCAACGCAGTATTTT | CASSVRAGGGESTQYF
TRBJ1-1 | TRBV11-3 | TRBD1 | . | 15 | TGTGCCAGCAGCGCGGGACAGGGGATCAACACTGAAGCTTTCTTT | CASSAGQGINTEAFF
TRBJ2-1 | TRBV5-4 | . | . | 15 | TGTGCCAGCAGTGACGGAGGAGGGAGAGAGAATGAGCAGTTCTTC | CASSDGGGRENEQFF
TRBJ2-1 | TRBV7-3 | . | . | 13 | TGTGCCAGCAGCTTAACAGGGGCGAATGAGCAGTTCTTC | CASSLTGANEQFF
TRBJ1-1 | TRBV4-2 | . | . | 14 | TGTGCCAGCAGCTTGGCCAGGGCGAACACTGAAGCTTTCTTT | CASSLARANTEAFF
TRBJ2-2 | TRBV5-5 | TRBD2 | . | 18 | TGTGCCAGCAGCTTAACGGGAGGCCCCCCATCTTGGGCGGGGGAGCTGTTTTTT | CASSLTGGPPSWAGELFF
TRBJ2-7 | TRBV19 | . | . | 11 | TGTGCCAGCGGGACACATTACGAGCAGTACTTC | CASGTHYEQYF
TRBJ1-1 | TRBV18 | . | . | 17 | TGTGCCAGCTCACCACGGACGGCAGGGCTAATGAACACTGAAGCTTTCTTT | CASSPRTAGLMNTEAFF
TRBJ2-4 | TRBV28 | TRBD2 | once | 14 | TGTGCCAGCAGCCGCCTTTTGGGCGGGGGCATTCAGTACTTC | CASSRLLGGGIQYF
TRBJ2-7 | TRBV28 | TRBD1 | once | 16 | TGTGCCAGCAAGGGAGGAGGGGGACAGGCCTTTTACGAGCAGTACTTC | CASKGGGGQAFYEQYF
TRBJ2-5 | TRBV7-2 | TRBD2 | . | 16 | TGTGCCAGCAGCACTAGTATAGCGGGAGGAGAAGAGACCCAGTACTTC | CASSTSIAGGEETQYF
TRBJ2-7 | TRBV6-6 | TRBD2 | . | 15 | TGTGCCAGCAGTTCCATAGCGGGGGGCCGCTACGAGCAGTACTTC | CASSSIAGGRYEQYF
TRBJ2-1 | TRBV19 | TRBD2 | . | 17 | TGTGCCAGTAGTATAGGGGGAGCGGGAGGGCCCTACAATGAGCAGTTCTTC | CASSIGGAGGPYNEQFF
TRBJ1-5 | TRBV19 | . | . | 15 | TGTGCCAGTAGTACACAGAGTTATAGCAATCAGCCCCAGCATTTT | CASSTQSYSNQPQHF
TRBJ1-6 | TRBV9 | . | . | 16 | TGTGCCAGCAGCGTAGGGGTTGGGGGGACCAATTCACCCCTCCACTTT | CASSVGVGGTNSPLHF
TRBJ1-2 | TRBV7-2 | TRBD1 | . | 16 | TGTGCCAGCAGCCGGGACAGGGGGGGATCAACCCATGGCTACACCTTC | CASSRDRGGSTHGYTF
TRBJ2-6 | TRBV19 | TRBD1 | . | 15 | TGTGCCACCGACAGGGGCCCCTCTGGGGCCAACGTCCTGACTTTC | CATDRGPSGANVLTF
TRBJ1-2 | TRBV27 | TRBD1 | . | 13 | TGTGCCAGCAGTCCGGGACAGCGGAAGGGCTACACCTTC | CASSPGQRKGYTF
TRBJ2-1 | TRBV7-2 | . | . | 16 | TGTGCCAGCAGCTTACGAATAGACCGGGACTACAATGAGCAGTTCTTC | CASSLRIDRDYNEQFF
TRBJ2-1 | TRBV5-1 | TRBD2 | . | 15 | TGCGCCAGCATACCTGATAGCGGGGGATACAATGAGCAGTTCTTC | CASIPDSGGYNEQFF
TRBJ1-2 | TRBV5-6 | TRBD1 | . | 15 | TGTGCCAGCAGCACCCTGACAGGGGGCGGCTATGGCTACACCTTC | CASSTLTGGGYGYTF
TRBJ1-2 | TRBV5-4 | TRBD1 | once | 14 | TGTGCCAGCAGCACCGGACAGGGGGACTATGGCTACACCTTC | CASSTGQGDYGYTF
TRBJ2-3 | TRBV5-1 | TRBD2 | once | 15 | TGCGCCAGCAGCTTGATGGGGAGGGGTCAAGATACGCAGTATTTT | CASSLMGRGQDTQYF
TRBJ2-3 | TRBV9 | TRBD1 | . | 15 | TGTGCCAGCAGCGCCTATCCCGGGACAGGGGGTACGCAGTATTTT | CASSAYPGTGGTQYF
TRBJ2-3 | TRBV9 | . | . | 14 | TGTGCCAGCAGCGGGACTTCTGGCACAGATACGCAGTATTTT | CASSGTSGTDTQYF
TRBJ2-3 | TRBV5-6 | TRBD2 | . | 18 | TGTGCCAGCAGCCCGACTAGCGGGCTCTCTTCTAGCACAGATACGCAGTATTTT | CASSPTSGLSSSTDTQYF
TRBJ2-7 | TRBV6-6 | . | . | 14 | TGTGCCAGCACCGACCGGGACAAGCCTCGCGAGCAGTACTTC | CASTDRDKPREQYF
TRBJ2-5 | TRBV30 | TRBD1 | few | 14 | TGTGCCTGGAGTGAGGGGGCAGTCCAAGAGACCCAGTACTTC | CAWSEGAVQETQYF
TRBJ1-4 | TRBV27 | . | . | 16 | TGTGCCAGCAGTTTACGACCGACGTTCCTAGATGAAAAACTGTTTTTT | CASSLRPTFLDEKLFF
TRBJ1-1 | TRBV19 | . | . | 15 | TGTGCCAGTAGTCCCCTCCAGGCAGGGAACACTGAAGCTTTCTTT | CASSPLQAGNTEAFF
TRBJ2-2 | TRBV7-9 | . | . | 15 | TGTGCCAGCAGCACGGGCGGACAGAACACCGGGGAGCTGTTTTTT | CASSTGGQNTGELFF
TRBJ2-7 | TRBV7-9 | . | few | 13 | TGTGCCAGCAGGGCCAAGGGGCCTTCCGAGCAGTACTTC | CASRAKGPSEQYF
TRBJ1-2 | TRBV28 | TRBD1 | . | 15 | TGTGCCAGCAGTGTCTGGGGACAGGGATTCTATGGCTACACCTTC | CASSVWGQGFYGYTF
TRBJ2-1 | TRBV6-5 | TRBD1 | . | 15 | TGTGCCAGCAGCACATACAGGGGGCGCTTGGGTGAGCAGTTCTTC | CASSTYRGRLGEQFF
TRBJ1-3 | TRBV7-2 | . | . | 15 | TGTGCCAGCAGCTTAATCGGTGGGGAGAGGGACACCATATATTTT | CASSLIGGERDTIYF
TRBJ1-1 | TRBV6-5 | . | . | 14 | TGTGCCAGCAGTGCCCGGGGGGCGGGTACTGAAGCTTTCTTT | CASSARGAGTEAFF
TRBJ2-2 | TRBV27 | . | . | 13 | TGTGCCAGCTGGTACAGGTTTGGCGGGGAGCTGTTTTTT | CASWYRFGGELFF
TRBJ1-4 | TRBV11-2 | TRBD1 | . | 18 | TGTGCCAGCAGCCCGCGGACAGGGCGAGGGGCAACTAATGAAAAACTGTTTTTT | CASSPRTGRGATNEKLFF
TRBJ2-3 | TRBV29-1 | . | . | 13 | TGCAGCGTTCGCGGGGATTCCACAGATACGCAGTATTTT | CSVRGDSTDTQYF
TRBJ2-3 | TRBV7-9 | . | . | 17 | TGTGCCAGCAGCCGAAGAGTCCTGACAGCCGGCACAGATACGCAGTATTTT | CASSRRVLTAGTDTQYF
TRBJ2-7 | TRBV5-1 | . | few | 15 | TGCGCCAGCAGCTTCGTCGCAGGGGGGTCCTACGAGCAGTACTTC | CASSFVAGGSYEQYF
TRBJ2-2 | TRBV4-1 | . | . | 16 | TGCGCCAGCAGCCAAGAAAGATTAGCGAACACCGGGGAGCTGTTTTTT | CASSQERLANTGELFF
TRBJ2-5 | TRBV9 | TRBD1 | . | 14 | TGTGCCAGCAGCGGGGACAGGAACCAAGAGACCCAGTACTTC | CASSGDRNQETQYF
TRBJ1-2 | TRBV6-6 | . | . | 11 | TGTGCCAGCAGTTACGCCGGGGGCTACACCTTC | CASSYAGGYTF
TRBJ2-1 | TRBV7-2 | . | . | 16 | TGTGCCAGCAGCTTAATTGGTTCGCGGGCCGCCAATGAGCAGTTCTTC | CASSLIGSRAANEQFF
TRBJ2-3 | TRBV7-7 | . | . | 14 | TGTGCTAGCAGCCCCCCGGGGGTTACAGATACGCAGTATTTT | CASSPPGVTDTQYF
TRBJ1-2 | TRBV5-1 | TRBD1 | . | 14 | TGCGCCAGCGGGCCGACGGACAGGACGATTGGCTACACCTTC | CASGPTDRTIGYTF